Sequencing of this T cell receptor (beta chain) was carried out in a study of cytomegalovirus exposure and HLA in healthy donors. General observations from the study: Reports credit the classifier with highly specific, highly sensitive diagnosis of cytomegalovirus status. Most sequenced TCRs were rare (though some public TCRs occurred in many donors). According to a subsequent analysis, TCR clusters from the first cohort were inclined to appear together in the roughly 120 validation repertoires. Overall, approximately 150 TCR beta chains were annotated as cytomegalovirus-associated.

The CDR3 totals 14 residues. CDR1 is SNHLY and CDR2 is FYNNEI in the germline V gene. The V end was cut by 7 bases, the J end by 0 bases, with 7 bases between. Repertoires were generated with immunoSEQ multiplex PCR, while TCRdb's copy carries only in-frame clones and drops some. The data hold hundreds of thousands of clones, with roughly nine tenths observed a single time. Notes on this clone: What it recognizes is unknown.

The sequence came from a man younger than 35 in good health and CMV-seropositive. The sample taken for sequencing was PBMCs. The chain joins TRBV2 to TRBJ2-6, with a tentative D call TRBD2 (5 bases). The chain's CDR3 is CASTGDSGANVLTF. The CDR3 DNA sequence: TGTGCCAGCACCGGGGACTCTGGGGCCAACGTCCTGACTTTC.